The sequence of this T cell receptor beta chain was determined in a study of CD8 T cells in Susac syndrome. Background on the study: Active disease was present in about six of the sequenced Susac syndrome patients, and remission in under 10. Patients with Susac syndrome had blood drawn and were at that point therapy-naive, on corticosteroids, or on intravenous immunoglobulin alone.

Both CD4+ and CD8+ T cells were negatively isolated, and TEMRA cells underwent FACS enrichment. RNA, at about 0.5 to 1 ug, was reverse transcribed with random hexamers. Amplification of TCR beta CDR3 across 54 Vbeta and 13 Jbeta was performed with immunoSEQ multiplex PCR. TCRdb reprocessed the immunoSEQ multiplex PCR reads with MiXCR, giving one entry per CDR3 protein. The sample records roughly 150,000 distinct CDR3 sequences, roughly 95% being singletons. Sequenced sample: CD4+ T cells from PBMCs. The clonotype was recovered from a human donor with Susac syndrome.

The CDR3 coding sequence is TGCAGTGCTAGAGTGAGGGCAGGGGAAGGCTACACCTTC. Protein product: CSARVRAGEGYTF. The chain is built from TRBV20-1 and TRBJ1-2; a possible D gene is TRBD1 (6 bases). The CDR3 spans 13 residues. Trimming removed 1 base at V and 8 bases at J, with 14 bases between. From germline, CDR1 is DFQATT and CDR2 SNEGSKA (reference sequence).